This TCR beta chain was retrieved from a study of blood T cell repertoires in COVID-19. Study overall: Researchers got acute and convalescent COVID-19 samples from the United States, Italy and Spain.

The CDR3 consists of 15 residues. As processed by the authors: Estimation of nucleated cell counts was performed using reference gene primer amplification. Data came from immunoSEQ multiplex PCR; TCRdb stores just in-frame clones and leaves some out. That table gives V, J and clone size, and the DNA gave D and trimming. The sample carries fewer than 90,000 clones, about 80% recorded once. This sequence was found in a human donor in a cohort sampled during active COVID-19. Material for sequencing was peripheral blood. This chain connects TRBV21-1 to TRBJ1-5; the table calls TRBD1, which could not be checked here. TRBV21-1 has pseudogene status. DNA for the CDR3: TGTGCCAGCAGCAAACGGGACAGGGGGCAACAGCCCCAGCATTTT. The encoded protein is CASSKRDRGQQPQHF.